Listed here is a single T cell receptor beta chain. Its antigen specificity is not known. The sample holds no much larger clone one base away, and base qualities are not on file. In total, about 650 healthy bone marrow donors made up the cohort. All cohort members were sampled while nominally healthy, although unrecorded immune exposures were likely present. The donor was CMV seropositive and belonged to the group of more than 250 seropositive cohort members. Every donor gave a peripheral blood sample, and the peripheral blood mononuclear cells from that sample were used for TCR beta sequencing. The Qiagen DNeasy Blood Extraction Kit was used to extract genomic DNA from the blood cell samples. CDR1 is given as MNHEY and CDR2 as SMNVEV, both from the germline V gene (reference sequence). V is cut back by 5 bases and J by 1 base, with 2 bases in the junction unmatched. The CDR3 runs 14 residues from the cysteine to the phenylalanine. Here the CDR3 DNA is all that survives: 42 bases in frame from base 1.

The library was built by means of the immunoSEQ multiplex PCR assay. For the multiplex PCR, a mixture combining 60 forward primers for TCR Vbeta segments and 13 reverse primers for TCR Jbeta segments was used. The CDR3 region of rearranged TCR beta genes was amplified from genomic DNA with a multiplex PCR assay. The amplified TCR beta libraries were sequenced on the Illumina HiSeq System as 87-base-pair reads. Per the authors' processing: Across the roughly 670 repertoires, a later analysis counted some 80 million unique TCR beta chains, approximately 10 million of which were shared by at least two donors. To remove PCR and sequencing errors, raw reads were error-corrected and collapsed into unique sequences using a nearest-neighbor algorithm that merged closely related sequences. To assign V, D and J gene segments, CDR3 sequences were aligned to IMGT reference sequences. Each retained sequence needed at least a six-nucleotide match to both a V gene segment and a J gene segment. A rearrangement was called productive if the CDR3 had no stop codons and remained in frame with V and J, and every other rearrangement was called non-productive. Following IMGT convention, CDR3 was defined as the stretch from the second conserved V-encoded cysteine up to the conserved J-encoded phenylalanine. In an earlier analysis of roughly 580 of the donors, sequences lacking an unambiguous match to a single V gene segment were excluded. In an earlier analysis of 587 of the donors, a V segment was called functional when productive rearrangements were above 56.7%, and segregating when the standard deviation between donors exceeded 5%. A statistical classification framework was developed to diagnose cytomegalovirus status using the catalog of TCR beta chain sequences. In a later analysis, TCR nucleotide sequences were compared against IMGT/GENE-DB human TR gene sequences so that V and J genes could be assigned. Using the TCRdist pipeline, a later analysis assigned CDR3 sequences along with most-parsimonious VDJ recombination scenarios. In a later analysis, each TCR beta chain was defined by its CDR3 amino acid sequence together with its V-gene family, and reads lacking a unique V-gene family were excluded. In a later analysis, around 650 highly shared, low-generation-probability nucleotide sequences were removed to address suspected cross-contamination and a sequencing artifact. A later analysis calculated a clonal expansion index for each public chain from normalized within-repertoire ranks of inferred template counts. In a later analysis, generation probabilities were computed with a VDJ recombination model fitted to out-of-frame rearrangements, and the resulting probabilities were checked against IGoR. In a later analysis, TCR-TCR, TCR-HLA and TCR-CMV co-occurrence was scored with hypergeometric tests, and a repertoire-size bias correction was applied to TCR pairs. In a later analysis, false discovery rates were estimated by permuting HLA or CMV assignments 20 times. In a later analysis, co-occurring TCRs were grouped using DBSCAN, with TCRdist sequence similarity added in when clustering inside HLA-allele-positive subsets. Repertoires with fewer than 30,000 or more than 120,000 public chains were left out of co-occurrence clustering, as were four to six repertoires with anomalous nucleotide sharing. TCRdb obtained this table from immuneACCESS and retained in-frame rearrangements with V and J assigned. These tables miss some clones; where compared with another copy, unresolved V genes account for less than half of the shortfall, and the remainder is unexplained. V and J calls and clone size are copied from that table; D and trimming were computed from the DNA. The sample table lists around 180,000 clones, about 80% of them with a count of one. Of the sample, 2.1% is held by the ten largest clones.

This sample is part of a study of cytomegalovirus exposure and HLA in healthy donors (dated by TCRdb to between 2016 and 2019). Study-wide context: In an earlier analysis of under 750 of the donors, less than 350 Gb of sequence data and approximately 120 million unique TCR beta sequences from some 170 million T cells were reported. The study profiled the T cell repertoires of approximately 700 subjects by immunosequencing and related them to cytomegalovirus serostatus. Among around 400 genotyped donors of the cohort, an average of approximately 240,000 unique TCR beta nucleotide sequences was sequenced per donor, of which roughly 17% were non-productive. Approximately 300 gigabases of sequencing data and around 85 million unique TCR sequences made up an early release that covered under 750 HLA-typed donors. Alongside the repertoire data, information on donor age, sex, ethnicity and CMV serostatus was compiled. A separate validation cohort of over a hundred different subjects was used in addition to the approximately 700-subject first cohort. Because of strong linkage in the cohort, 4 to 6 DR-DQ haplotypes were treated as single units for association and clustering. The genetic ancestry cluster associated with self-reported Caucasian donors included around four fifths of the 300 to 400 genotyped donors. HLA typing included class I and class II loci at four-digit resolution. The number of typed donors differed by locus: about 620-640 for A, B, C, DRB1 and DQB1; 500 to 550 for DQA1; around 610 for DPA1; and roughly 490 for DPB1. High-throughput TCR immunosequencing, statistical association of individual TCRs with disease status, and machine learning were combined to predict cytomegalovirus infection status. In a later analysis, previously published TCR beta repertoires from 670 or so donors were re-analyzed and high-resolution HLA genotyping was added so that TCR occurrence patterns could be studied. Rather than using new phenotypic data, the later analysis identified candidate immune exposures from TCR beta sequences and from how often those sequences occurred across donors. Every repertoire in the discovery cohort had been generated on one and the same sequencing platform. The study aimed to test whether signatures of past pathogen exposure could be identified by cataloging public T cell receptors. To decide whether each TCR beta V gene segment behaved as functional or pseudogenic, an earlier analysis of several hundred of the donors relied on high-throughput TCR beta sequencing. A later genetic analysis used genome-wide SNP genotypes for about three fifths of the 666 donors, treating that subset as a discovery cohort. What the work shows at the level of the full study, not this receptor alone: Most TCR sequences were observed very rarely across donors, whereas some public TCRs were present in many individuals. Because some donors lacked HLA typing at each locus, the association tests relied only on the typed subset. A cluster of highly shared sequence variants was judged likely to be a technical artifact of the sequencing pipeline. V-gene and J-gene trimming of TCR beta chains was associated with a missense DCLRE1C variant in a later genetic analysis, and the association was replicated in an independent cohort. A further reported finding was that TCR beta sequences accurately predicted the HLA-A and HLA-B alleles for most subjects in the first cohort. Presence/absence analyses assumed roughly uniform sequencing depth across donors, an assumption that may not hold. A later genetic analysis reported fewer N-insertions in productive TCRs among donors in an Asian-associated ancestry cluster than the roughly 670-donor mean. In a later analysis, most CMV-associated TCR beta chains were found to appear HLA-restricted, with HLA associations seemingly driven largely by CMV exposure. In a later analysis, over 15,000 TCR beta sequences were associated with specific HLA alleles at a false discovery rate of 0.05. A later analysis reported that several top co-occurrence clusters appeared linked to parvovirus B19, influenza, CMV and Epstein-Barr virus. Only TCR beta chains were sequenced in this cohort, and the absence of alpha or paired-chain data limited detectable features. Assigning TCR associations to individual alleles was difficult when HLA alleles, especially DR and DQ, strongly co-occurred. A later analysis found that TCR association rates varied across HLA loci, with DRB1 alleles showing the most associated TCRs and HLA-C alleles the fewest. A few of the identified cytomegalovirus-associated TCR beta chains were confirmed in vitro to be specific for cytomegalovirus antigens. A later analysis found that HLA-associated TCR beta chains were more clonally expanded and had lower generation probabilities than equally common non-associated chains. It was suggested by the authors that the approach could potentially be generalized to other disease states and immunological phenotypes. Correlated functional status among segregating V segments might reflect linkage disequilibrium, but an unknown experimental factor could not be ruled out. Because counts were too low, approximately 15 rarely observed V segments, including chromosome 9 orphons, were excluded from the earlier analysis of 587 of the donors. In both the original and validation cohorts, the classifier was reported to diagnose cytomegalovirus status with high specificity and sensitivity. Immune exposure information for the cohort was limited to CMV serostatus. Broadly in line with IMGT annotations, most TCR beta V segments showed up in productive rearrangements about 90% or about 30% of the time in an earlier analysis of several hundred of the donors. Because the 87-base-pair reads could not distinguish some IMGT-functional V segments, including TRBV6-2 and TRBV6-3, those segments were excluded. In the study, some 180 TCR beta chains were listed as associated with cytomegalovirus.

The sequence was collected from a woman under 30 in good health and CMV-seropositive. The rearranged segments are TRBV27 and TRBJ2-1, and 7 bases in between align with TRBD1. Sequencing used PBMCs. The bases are TGTGCCAGCAGTCGACAGGGTTCCTACAATGAGCAGTTCTTC. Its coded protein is CASSRQGSYNEQFF.